This TCR beta chain was profiled in a study of blood T cell repertoires in COVID-19. Study as a whole: From the United States, Italy and Spain came samples of acute and convalescent COVID-19.

Clones were read by immunoSEQ multiplex PCR, and TCRdb kept only the in-frame ones, dropping some. The sample shows 200,000 to 250,000 clones, 84% of them seen only once. This TCR was recovered from a man aged 50-59 years with acute or convalescent COVID-19. Sequencing input: peripheral blood.

CDR3 sequence: CASSQANRDSFFNSPLHF. CDR3 DNA: TGTGCCAGCAGCCAAGCGAACCGCGACAGTTTCTTTAATTCACCCCTCCACTTT. J is TRBJ1-6 and V is TRBV3-1 (or the pseudogene TRBV3-2); a weak D match, TRBD1 (5 bases). CDR1 is LGHDT, CDR2 YNNKEL, per germline (reference sequence). The CDR3 extends over 18 amino acids. Trimming took off 1 base at V and 6 bases at J, with 19 bases between the two ends.